The 30 T cell receptor delta chains listed next were all sequenced from one sample in a study of gammadelta T cells in human blood. TCRdb re-called the RT-PCR reads using CATT. The sample consists of fewer than 300 delta-chain clones, 25% of them appearing once. Sequencing was done on a sample of Vgamma9Vdelta2 gamma-delta T cells from adult blood. These receptors originate from a human donor.

This clone was counted a few times. A far bigger clonotype differs at one base, so this is likely a read error. The chain is built from TRDV2 and TRDJ1, with 12 positions matching TRDD3. The V gene's germline CDR1 is GEAIGNYY and CDR2 EKD. J was trimmed by 3 bases and V by 0 bases; bases with no gene match: 13. The CDR3 loop spans 19 amino acids. The DNA for the CDR3 is TGTGCCTGTGACACCGTTCTACTGGGGGATACTGATTGGGCCGATAAACTCATCTTT. Protein product: CACDTVLLGDTDWADKLIF.

This clone was seen more than once but under ten times. A single base is all that separates this from a far larger clone, so a read error is likely. V is TRDV2 and J is TRDJ1, with D tentatively TRDD3 (5 bases). Germline V gene sequence: CDR1 GEAIGNYY, CDR2 EKD. This CDR3 has 17 amino acids. V lost 0 bases and J lost 3, with 19 bases in between. In nucleotides, the CDR3 is TGTGCCTGTGACACCGTAAAGAGAGACCTGGGATCCGATAAACTCATCTTT. This gives the protein CACDTVKRDLGSDKLIF.

Regarding this clone: A far larger clone is one nucleotide away, so this likely arose from a read error. The J gene is TRDJ1, the V gene TRDV2; 7 bases agree with TRDD3. TCRdb lists no J gene, so it was determined here by aligning the DNA to germline. There are 16 residues in the CDR3. Germline CDR1 GEAIGNYY, CDR2 EKD. Written as DNA, the CDR3 is TGTGCCCGTGACACAGTACTGGGGACGTACACCGATAAACTCATCTTT. As protein: CARDTVLGTYTDKLIF.

In regard to this clone: TCRdb attributes to this sequence the protein of a much larger clone, which differs from the DNA translation at residue 8; a read error is likely, and the protein displayed is translated from the DNA. This rearrangement joins TRDV2 to TRDJ1; the D gene is possibly TRDD3 (6 bases). No J gene is reported in TCRdb; it was inferred here by comparing the DNA with germline. Trimming removed 0 bases from V and 0 bases from J, with 10 bases in between. The CDR3 has 15 amino acids. CDR1 GEAIGNYY and CDR2 EKD come from the germline V gene. This chain's CDR3 is CACDTVGVYTDKLIF. The CDR3 DNA is TGTGCCTGTGACACCGTGGGGGTTTACACCGATAAACTCATCTTT.

The table lists this clone with a few counts. It is likely a read error: a sequence one base away is far more abundant. The rearrangement uses TRDV2 and TRDJ1; 12 bases agree with TRDD3. The CDR3 sequence is 19 residues long. The germline gives CDR1 GEAIGNYY, CDR2 EKD. The CDR3 DNA is TGTGCCCGTGACACCGTTCTACTGGGGGATACTGATTGGACCGATAAACTCATCTTT. Translating gives CARDTVLLGDTDWTDKLIF.

Comments on this clone: With a far larger clone one base away, a read error is the likely cause. This specimen includes other DNA sequences encoding the same CDR3. This chain uses TRDV2 with TRDJ1; D is possibly TRDD3 (5 bases). Germline values: CDR1 GEAIGNYY, CDR2 EKD. The CDR3 runs 17 residues. CDR3 nucleotides: TGCGCCTGTGACACCGTAAAGAAAGACCTGGGATCCGATAAACTCATCTTT. Its protein product is CACDTVKKDLGSDKLIF.

With respect to this clone: A read error is the likely source, as a far larger clone sits one nucleotide away. Other DNA sequences in this sample translate to the same CDR3. The V and J genes are TRDV2 and TRDJ1; D ambiguous. The germline CDR1 and CDR2 sequences are GEAIGNYY and EKD. V shed 4 bases and J shed 0 bases, with 17 bases lying between them. The CDR3 is 16 amino acids. The CDR3 nucleotides are TGTGCCTGTGATACCGTGGGTCTGGCTTACACCGATAAACTCATCTTT. Residues: CACDTVGLAYTDKLIF.

Points on this clone: A far larger clone differs by one base, so this is likely a read error. The V and J genes are TRDV2 and TRDJ3; D is perhaps TRDD3 (5 bases). CDR3 length: 19 amino acids. Germline V gene sequence: CDR1 GEAIGNYY, CDR2 EKD. CDR3 in DNA: TGTGCCTGTGACACCGTGCGGGATGCCATGAGGTGGGGCACCCGACAGATGTTTTTC. This sequence encodes CACDTVRDAMRWGTRQMFF.

This clone was found a few times. A far more abundant clone sits one base away, making this likely a read error. The chain carries TRDV2 and TRDJ1; a weak D match, TRDD3 (5 bases). The CDR3 has 17 residues. In germline, CDR1 is GEAIGNYY, CDR2 EKD. V dropped 0 bases and J dropped 3 bases, with 19 bases sitting between them. CDR3 nucleotide sequence: TGTGCCTGTGACACCGTAAAGAAAGACCCGGGATCCGATAAACTCATCTTT. The encoded protein is CACDTVKKDPGSDKLIF.

This clone was observed a handful of times. A read error is the likely source, as a far larger clone sits one nucleotide away. Other DNA sequences in the sample encode the same CDR3. The V and J genes are TRDV2 and TRDJ1; TRDD2 agrees at 9 bases. The germline V gene encodes CDR1 GEAIGNYY and CDR2 EKD. This CDR3 comprises 22 residues. In DNA form, the CDR3 reads TGTGCCTGTGACCCAATTTCCCTTCCTACTTCGGATGCTGGGGTCCCCACCGATAAACTCATTTTT. Its protein product is CACDPISLPTSDAGVPTDKLIF.

Turning to this clone: This probably arose from a read error, given a far larger clone one base away. In the same sample, other DNA sequences code for this CDR3. V and J are TRDV2 and TRDJ3; a possible D gene is TRDD3 (5 bases). Between the trimmed V and J ends, which lost 1 base and 4 bases, there was a span of 19 bases. The CDR3 length is 19 residues. The germline V gene encodes CDR1 GEAIGNYY and CDR2 EKD. The CDR3 DNA follows: TGTGCCTGTGACACTGTGCGGGATGCCATGAGGTGGGACACCCGACAGATGTTTTTC. It yields the protein CACDTVRDAMRWDTRQMFF.

The sample holds a few counts of this clone. This is likely an artifact of a read error, given a far larger clone one base away. The same CDR3 is also encoded by other DNA sequences in this sample. The chain couples TRDV2 to TRDJ1; no clear D gene. From germline, CDR1 is GEAIGNYY and CDR2 EKD. This CDR3 spans 16 amino acids. V lost 0 bases, J lost 2 bases, and 15 bases lay in between. CDR3 residues: CACDTVGLAYTDKLIF. The CDR3 region has the DNA TGTGCCTGTGACACCGTGGGTCTGGCTTATACCGATAAACTCATCTTT.

To note about this clone: Only one base separates this from a far larger clonotype, so it likely reflects a read error. The V and J genes are TRDV2 and TRDJ3; 9 nucleotides agree with TRDD3. TCRdb lists no J gene, so it was determined here by aligning the DNA to germline. With V trimmed by 3 bases and J by 2 bases, 10 bases remained unmatched. This CDR3 has 19 amino acids. Looked up from germline, CDR1 is GEAIGNYY and CDR2 is EKD. This CDR3 is CACDPLTGGSPWDTRQMFF. The CDR3 coding sequence is TGTGCCTGTGACCCCCTTACTGGGGGAAGCCCCTGGGACACCCGACAGATGTTTTTC.

Of note for this clone: It is likely a read error: a sequence one base away is far more abundant. Other DNA sequences in this specimen translate into the identical CDR3. The chain combines TRDV2 with TRDJ1; TRDD2 matches 9 bases. The J gene, left out of TCRdb, was set here by checking the DNA against germline. This CDR3 comprises 22 residues. Germline V lookup: CDR1 GEAIGNYY, CDR2 EKD. J lost 1 base, V lost 7 bases, and 30 bases had no gene match. The CDR3 spells CACDPISLPTSDAGVPTDKLIF. DNA for the CDR3: TGTGCCTGCGACCCAATTTCCCTTCCTACTTCGGATGCTGGGGTCCCCACCGATAAACTCATCTTT.

This clone was counted between two and nine times. A read error is likely here: a far larger clone is one base away. The V and J genes are TRDV2 and TRDJ1; D not resolved. Per germline, CDR1 GEAIGNYY and CDR2 EKD. Trimming stripped 3 bases from V and 0 bases from J, with 10 bases between. The CDR3 totals 14 residues. The CDR3 coding sequence is TGTGCCTGTGACCCAATACAGCACACCGATAAACTCATCTTT. Translated: CACDPIQHTDKLIF.

As concerns this clone: TCRdb's listed protein matches a much larger clone and diverges from this DNA's translation at residue 5, likely through a read error; the protein shown comes from the DNA. The V call is TRDV2, the J call TRDJ3, with D maybe TRDD3 (5 bases). Germline loops: CDR1 GEAIGNYY, CDR2 EKD. This CDR3 region has 19 residues. V lost 3 bases and J 4 bases, leaving 21 bases between the germline ends. CDR3 amino acids: CACDAVRDAMRWDTRQMFF. CDR3 nucleotide sequence: TGTGCCTGTGACGCCGTGCGGGATGCCATGAGGTGGGACACCCGACAGATGTTTTTC.

As regards this clone: A read error is the likely source, as a far larger clone sits one nucleotide away. The V gene is TRDV2, the J gene TRDJ3; D may be TRDD3 (6 bases). Per the germline V gene, CDR1 is GEAIGNYY and CDR2 is EKD. The ends were cut back, 4 bases at V and 0 bases at J, with 15 bases in the middle. CDR3 size: 18 residues. DNA of the CDR3: TGTGCCTGTGATCCTCTGGGGACCACCTCCTGGGACACCCGACAGATGTTTTTC. It specifies CACDPLGTTSWDTRQMFF.

Concerning this clone itself: TCRdb pairs this DNA with a much larger clone's protein that differs at residue 9, likely a read error; the protein shown was translated from the DNA. This chain connects TRDV2 to TRDJ3; TRDD3 might be the D (6 bases). CDR1 GEAIGNYY and CDR2 EKD come from the germline V gene. The germline V and J ends were trimmed by 3 bases and 0 bases, with 17 bases remaining between them. The CDR3 totals 19 residues. The CDR3 bases are TGTGCCTGTGACCCCCTTACTGGGAGAAGCTCCTGGGACACCCGACAGATGTTTTTC. Translating it yields CACDPLTGRSSWDTRQMFF.

This clone is labeled as large. Given a much more abundant clone one base away, this may be a read error. This sequence joins TRDV2 and TRDJ3; D might be TRDD3 (5 bases). CDR1 is GEAIGNYY and CDR2 is EKD in the germline V gene. CDR3 length: 19 residues. CDR3 protein: CACNTVRDAMRWDTRQMFF. CDR3 DNA sequence: TGTGCCTGTAACACCGTGCGGGATGCCATGAGGTGGGACACCCGACAGATGTTTTTC.

This clone is categorized as medium-sized (0.01 to 0.1%). A far larger clone differs by one base, so this is likely a read error. V gene TRDV2 combines with J gene TRDJ1; D uncertain. The CDR3 sequence is 16 residues long. Germline V gives CDR1 GEAIGNYY, CDR2 EKD. Trimming removed 3 bases from V and 0 bases from J, with 16 bases in between. This chain's CDR3 is CACDAVGLAYTDKLIF. Here the CDR3 DNA reads TGTGCCTGTGACGCCGTGGGTCTGGCTTACACCGATAAACTCATCTTT.

In its sample, this clone was seen a few times. This probably arose from a read error, given a far larger clone one base away. Additional DNA sequences in this sample encode the identical CDR3. The chain combines TRDV2 with TRDJ3; 9 bases are shared with TRDD3. The J gene, missing from TCRdb, was assigned here through DNA to germline matching. Losses at the gene ends were 3 bases for V and 0 bases for J; bases not matched to a gene: 8. This CDR3 region has 19 residues. Germline V gene data show CDR1 as GEAIGNYY and CDR2 as EKD. The CDR3 DNA reads as TGTGCCTGTGACCCCCTCACTGGGGGAAGCTCCTGGGACACCCGACAGATGTTTTTC. It is translated as CACDPLTGGSSWDTRQMFF.

On this clone itself: This likely came from a read error, as a far larger clone is one base away. The chain combines TRDV2 with TRDJ1; a weak D match, TRDD3 (5 bases). Germline assignment: CDR1 GEAIGNYY and CDR2 EKD. V was pared by 0 bases and J by 3 bases, with 19 bases between. This CDR3 has 17 amino acids. This CDR3 is CACDTVKKALGSDKLIF. The CDR3 DNA sequence: TGTGCCTGTGACACCGTAAAGAAAGCCCTGGGATCCGATAAACTCATCTTT.

With respect to this clone: The junction differs from germline at one of its ends, possibly a read error. The rearrangement joins TRDV2 to TRDJ3, with 8 bases that match TRDD3. Since TCRdb gives no J gene, matching the DNA to germline was used here to assign it. Germline V gene lookup returns CDR1 GEAIGNYY and CDR2 EKD. This CDR3 has 19 residues. Here the CDR3 DNA reads TGTGCCAGTGACACGGCGACTGGGGGTAACTCCTGGGACACCCGACAGATGTTTTTC. Protein product: CASDTATGGNSWDTRQMFF.

The chain carries TRDV2 and TRDJ3, with 8 bases fitting TRDD3. The J gene, left out of TCRdb, was set here by checking the DNA against germline. The CDR3 loop spans 15 amino acids. V trimming: 3 bases; J trimming: 6 bases; junction bases outside the gene matches: 3. Germline CDR1 is GEAIGNYY and CDR2 is EKD. The CDR3 sequence: CACDGIRSDTRQMFF. The CDR3 DNA sequence: TGTGCCTGTGACGGGATACGCTCGGACACCCGACAGATGTTTTTC.

This clone was counted only a few times. This likely traces to a read error, being one base from a far larger clone. Other DNA sequences in this sample translate to the same CDR3. V usage is TRDV2 and J usage is TRDJ3, with D possibly TRDD3 on 5 matching bases. Looked up from germline, CDR1 is GEAIGNYY and CDR2 is EKD. The CDR3 extends over 19 amino acids. The CDR3 reads CACDTVRDAMRWDTRQMFF. CDR3 in DNA: TGTGCCTGTGACACCGTGCGGGATGCCATGAGGTGGGACACCAGACAGATGTTTTTC.

This clone was recorded a few times. This sequence is one base from a far larger clone and is likely a read error. Additional DNA sequences in this sample encode the identical CDR3. The chain employs TRDV2 and TRDJ1, with TRDD3 matching over 11 bases. The germline gives CDR1 GEAIGNYY, CDR2 EKD. V lost 1 base, J lost 3 bases, and 3 bases stayed unmatched. This CDR3 comprises 15 residues. CDR3 bases: TGTGCCTGTGACACGGTGGGGGATACGTCCGATAAACTCATCTTT. It specifies CACDTVGDTSDKLIF.

A remark on this clone: Since a far larger clone is one base different, this is likely a read error. This chain links TRDV2 with TRDJ3, with 8 bases matching TRDD3. V was pared by 4 bases and J by 0 bases, with 7 bases of the junction left unmatched. CDR1 and CDR2 (germline): GEAIGNYY, EKD. CDR3 length equals 18 residues. CDR3 sequence (DNA): TGTGCCTGTGATCCTCTGGGGGACACCTCCTGGGACACCCGACAGATGTTTTTC. It yields the protein CACDPLGDTSWDTRQMFF.

This clone counts as large. This clone may be a read error of a much larger clone one base away. The chain couples TRDV2 to TRDJ1, with 12 bases fitting TRDD3. CDR3 length: 19 residues. The germline CDR1 and CDR2 sequences are GEAIGNYY and EKD. CDR3 sequence (DNA): TGTGCCTGTAACACCGTTCTACTGGGGGATACTGATTGGACCGATAAACTCATCTTT. Translating gives CACNTVLLGDTDWTDKLIF.

A note on this clone: This is likely an artifact of a read error, given a far larger clone one base away. The chain combines TRDV2 with TRDJ1, with TRDD3 as a possible D gene (5 bases). This CDR3 is built from 17 residues. Germline V lookup: CDR1 GEAIGNYY, CDR2 EKD. The ends were cut back, 2 bases at V and 3 bases at J, with 21 bases in the middle. The CDR3, as DNA: TGTGCCTGTGACAACGTAAAGAAAGACCTGGGATCCGATAAACTCATCTTT. It translates to CACDNVKKDLGSDKLIF.

Comment on this clone: A far more abundant clone sits one base away, making this likely a read error. The V gene is TRDV2, the J gene TRDJ3, with 7 bases that match TRDD3. The CDR3 consists of 18 residues. Trimming cost V 4 bases and J 2 bases; bases outside gene matches: 10. CDR1 and CDR2 from the germline V gene are GEAIGNYY and EKD. CDR3 in amino acids: CACDPLGATPWDTRQMFF. In DNA form, the CDR3 reads TGTGCCTGTGATCCTCTGGGGGCCACCCCCTGGGACACCCGACAGATGTTTTTC.